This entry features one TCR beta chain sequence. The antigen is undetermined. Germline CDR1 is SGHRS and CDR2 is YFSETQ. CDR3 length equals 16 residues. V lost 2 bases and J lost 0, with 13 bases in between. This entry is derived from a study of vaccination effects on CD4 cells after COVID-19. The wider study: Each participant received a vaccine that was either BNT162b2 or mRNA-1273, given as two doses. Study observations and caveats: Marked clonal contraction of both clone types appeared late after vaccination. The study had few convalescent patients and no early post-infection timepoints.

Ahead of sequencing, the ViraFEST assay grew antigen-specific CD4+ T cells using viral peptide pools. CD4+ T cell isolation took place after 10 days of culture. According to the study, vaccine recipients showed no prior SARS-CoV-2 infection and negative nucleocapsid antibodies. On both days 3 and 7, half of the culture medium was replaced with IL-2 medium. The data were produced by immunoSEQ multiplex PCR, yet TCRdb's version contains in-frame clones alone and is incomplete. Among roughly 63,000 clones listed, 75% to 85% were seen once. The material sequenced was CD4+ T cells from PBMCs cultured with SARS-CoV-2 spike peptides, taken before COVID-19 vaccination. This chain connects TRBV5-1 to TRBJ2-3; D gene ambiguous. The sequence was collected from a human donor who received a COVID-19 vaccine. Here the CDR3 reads CASSLIPGKSTDTQYF. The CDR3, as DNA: TGCGCCAGCAGCTTAATCCCAGGAAAGAGCACAGATACGCAGTATTTT.